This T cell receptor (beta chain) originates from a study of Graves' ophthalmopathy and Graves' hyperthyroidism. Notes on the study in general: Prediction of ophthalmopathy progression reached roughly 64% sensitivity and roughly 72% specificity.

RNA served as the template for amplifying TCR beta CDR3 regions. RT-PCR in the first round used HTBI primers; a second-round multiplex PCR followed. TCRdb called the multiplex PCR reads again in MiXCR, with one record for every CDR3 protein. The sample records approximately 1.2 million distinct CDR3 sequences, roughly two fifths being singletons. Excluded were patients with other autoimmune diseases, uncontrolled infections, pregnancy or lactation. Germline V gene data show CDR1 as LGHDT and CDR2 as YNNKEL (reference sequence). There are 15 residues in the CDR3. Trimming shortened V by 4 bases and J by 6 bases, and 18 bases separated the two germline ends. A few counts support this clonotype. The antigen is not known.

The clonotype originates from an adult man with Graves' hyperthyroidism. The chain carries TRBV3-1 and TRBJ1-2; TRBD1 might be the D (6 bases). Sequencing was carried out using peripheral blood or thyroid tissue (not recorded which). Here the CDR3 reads CASSPGLRDNNGYTF. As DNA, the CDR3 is TGTGCCAGCAGCCCCGGACTCAGGGACAACAATGGCTACACCTTC.